This T cell receptor beta chain is from a study of T cell responses to AZD1222 COVID-19 vaccine. In the study overall: Pooling was applied to second doses at about 4 or about 12 weeks. Regarding the study as a whole: Nearly half of unique spike-specific TCRs reportedly avoided B.1.351 and B.1.1.7 mutated regions. Compared with day 0, the breadth and depth of the Spike-specific TCR repertoire rose significantly after two doses of AZD1222. Donors were chiefly white British, with a greater number of females, and clonal diversity was perhaps underestimated.

The data were produced by immunoSEQ multiplex PCR, yet TCRdb's version contains in-frame clones alone and is incomplete. In the table there are 100,000 to 150,000 clones, about nine tenths of which are singletons. The ends were cut back, 3 bases at V and 8 bases at J, with 13 bases in the middle. The V gene's germline CDR1 is SEHNR and CDR2 FQNEAQ (reference sequence). This CDR3 region has 14 residues. As for this clone: Its antigen is not identified.

This TCR came from an adult in good health. Sequences were derived from peripheral blood, sampled on day 0 of AZD1222 vaccination. The rearrangement uses TRBV7-9 and TRBJ1-4; weak D call: TRBD1 (5 bases). The DNA for the CDR3 is TGTGCCAGCAGCTTGGGACGGGAATTCGAAAAACTGTTTTTT. Translated, it gives CASSLGREFEKLFF. The entire variable domain, with the rest obtained from reference TRBV7-9 and TRBJ1-4, is as follows: DTGVSQNPRHKITKRGQNVTFRCDPISEHNRLYWYRQTLGQGPEFLTYFQNEAQLEKSRLLSDRFSAERPKGSFSTLEIQRTEQGDSAMYLCASSLGREFEKLFFGSGTQLSVL.